This entry is about one T cell receptor beta chain. Antigen specificity is unknown. Every patient had relapsed following autologous stem cell transplantation, and cohorts differed in brentuximab vedotin exposure. Sequencing used immunoSEQ multiplex PCR; TCRdb keeps in-frame clones, though not all of them. The sample has 6,000 to 7,500 clones, approximately 80% seen once. This record belongs to a study of PD-1 blockade in classical Hodgkin lymphoma. Study information: With a 2-week interval, patients received intravenous nivolumab at 3 mg/kg.

Study observations and caveats: Those patients who began receiving nivolumab less than 1 year after ASCT had lower diversity, and they were excluded.

Germline CDR1 and CDR2: SGHNT and YENEEA. CDR3 size: 15 residues. The ends were cut back, 1 base at V and 6 bases at J, with 15 bases in the middle. The sample consisted of peripheral blood mononuclear cells (PBMCs), taken at baseline. This chain joins TRBV11-3 and TRBJ1-2; tentative D call: TRBD1 (6 bases). The receptor comes from a human donor with classical Hodgkin lymphoma. The CDR3 DNA follows: TGTGCCAGCAGCTTAGGGGCGCCACAGGGTAATGGCTACACCTTC. Its translation: CASSLGAPQGNGYTF.